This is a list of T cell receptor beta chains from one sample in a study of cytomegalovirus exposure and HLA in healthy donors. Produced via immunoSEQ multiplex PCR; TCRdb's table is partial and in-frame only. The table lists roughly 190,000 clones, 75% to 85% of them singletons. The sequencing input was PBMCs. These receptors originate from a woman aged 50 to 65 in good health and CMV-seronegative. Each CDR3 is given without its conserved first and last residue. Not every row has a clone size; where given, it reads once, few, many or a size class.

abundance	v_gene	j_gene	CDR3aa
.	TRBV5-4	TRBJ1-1	ASSPGQGRTEAF
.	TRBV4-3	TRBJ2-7	ASSQVTSGGAASYEQY
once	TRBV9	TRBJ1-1	ASSVGPGTNTEAF
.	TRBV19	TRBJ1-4	ASSGQSEKLF
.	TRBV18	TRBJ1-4	ASSPLAARHEKLF
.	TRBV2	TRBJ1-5	ASSYQGLLSQPQH
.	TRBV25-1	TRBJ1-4	ASGSRRAGGEKLF
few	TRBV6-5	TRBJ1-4	ASSYSDRKKLF
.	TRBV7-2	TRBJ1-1	ASSSTGYTEAF
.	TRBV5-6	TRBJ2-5	ASSLIEQMYQETQY
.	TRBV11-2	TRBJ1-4	ASSPPDRLNEKLF
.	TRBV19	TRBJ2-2	ASSSTGELF
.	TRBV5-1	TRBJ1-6	ASSLGTAEYSPLH
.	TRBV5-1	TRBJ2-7	ASSLGLASYEQY
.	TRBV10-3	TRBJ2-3	AIKNLTSVGTDTQY
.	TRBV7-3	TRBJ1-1	ASSLHPPGPGGDTEAF
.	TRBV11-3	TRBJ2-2	ASSLGGGNTGELF
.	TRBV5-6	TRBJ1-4	ASSLDRGATNEKLF
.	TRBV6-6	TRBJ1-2	ASSTGGTGGIYGYT
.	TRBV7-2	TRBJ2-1	ASSLALASGRGEQF
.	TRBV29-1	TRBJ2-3	SVSGSVTDTQY
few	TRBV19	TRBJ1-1	ASSIEQGTEAF
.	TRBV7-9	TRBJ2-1	ASRTGGSYNEQF
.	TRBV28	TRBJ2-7	ASSLWDTGANEQY
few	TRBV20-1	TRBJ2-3	SAPSGDTQY
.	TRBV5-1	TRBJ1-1	ASSLRVGGNTEAF
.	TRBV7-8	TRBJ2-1	ASSLGLAGPSSYNEQF
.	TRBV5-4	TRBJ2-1	ASSPRGGGNNEQF
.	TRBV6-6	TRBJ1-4	ASTNGRVRDNEKLF
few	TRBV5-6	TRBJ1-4	ASSLAGTNEKLF
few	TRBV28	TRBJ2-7	ASRPAGDPYEQY
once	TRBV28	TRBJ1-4	ASRATGFEKLF
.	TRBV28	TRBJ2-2	ASSFRRGSVSQLF
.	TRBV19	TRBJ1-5	ASSAGTFSNQPQH
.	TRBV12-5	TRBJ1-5	ASAQKTGAPLGNQPQH
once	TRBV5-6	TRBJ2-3	ASGQLSTDTQY
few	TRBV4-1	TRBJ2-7	ASSQATGGMGYEQY
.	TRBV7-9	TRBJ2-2	ASSSRDRDLSGELF
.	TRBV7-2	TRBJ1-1	ASRPLGHSLNTEAF
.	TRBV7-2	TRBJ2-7	ASSMRLGTSGGSSYEQY
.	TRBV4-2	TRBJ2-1	ASSQERASGGANEQF
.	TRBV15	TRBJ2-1	ATSRDGGLAGGYNEQF
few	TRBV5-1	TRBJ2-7	ASSPWAGIDEQY
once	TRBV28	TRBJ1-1	ASKRGGGGTEAF
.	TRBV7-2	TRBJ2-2	ASSLRGGNAGELL
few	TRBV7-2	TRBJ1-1	ASSRLLDRGLHAF
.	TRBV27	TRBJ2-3	ASSLGRGGTDTQY
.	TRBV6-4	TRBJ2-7	ASSDPGLAYEQY
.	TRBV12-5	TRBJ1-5	ASAPPPGQINQPQH
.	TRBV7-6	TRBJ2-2	ASSLVQEGGTGELF
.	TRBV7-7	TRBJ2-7	ASSLGEGYEQY
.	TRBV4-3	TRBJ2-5	ASSQGPSGSGETQY
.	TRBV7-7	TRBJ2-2	ASIHGLEQGGAGGELF
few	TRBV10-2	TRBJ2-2	ASTWAGDSGELF
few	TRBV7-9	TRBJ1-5	ASSLGGQPQH
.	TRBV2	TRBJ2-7	ASSDEGAGSYEQY
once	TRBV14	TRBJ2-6	ASSQWPGRSSGANVLT
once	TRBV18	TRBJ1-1	ASSPARTEAF
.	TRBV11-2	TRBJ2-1	ASSTGTGTLFSYNEQF
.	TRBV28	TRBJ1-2	ASSVGGNYGYT